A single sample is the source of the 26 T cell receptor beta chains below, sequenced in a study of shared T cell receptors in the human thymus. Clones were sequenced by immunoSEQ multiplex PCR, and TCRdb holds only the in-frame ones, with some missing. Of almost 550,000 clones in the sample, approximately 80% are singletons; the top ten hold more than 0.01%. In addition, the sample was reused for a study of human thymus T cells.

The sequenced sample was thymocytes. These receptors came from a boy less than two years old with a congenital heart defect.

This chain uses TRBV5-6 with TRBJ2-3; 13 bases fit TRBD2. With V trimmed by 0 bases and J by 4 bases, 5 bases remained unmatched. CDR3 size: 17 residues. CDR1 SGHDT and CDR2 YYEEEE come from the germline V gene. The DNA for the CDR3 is TGTGCCAGCAGCTTGGGACTAGCGGGAGGAGGCGCAGATACGCAGTATTTT. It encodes CASSLGLAGGGADTQYF.

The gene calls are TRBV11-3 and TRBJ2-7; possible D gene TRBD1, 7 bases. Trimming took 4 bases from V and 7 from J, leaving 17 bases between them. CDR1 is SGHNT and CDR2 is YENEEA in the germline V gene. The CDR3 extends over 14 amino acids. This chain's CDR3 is CASSSRDRGREQYF. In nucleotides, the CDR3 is TGTGCCAGCAGCTCGCGGGACAGAGGGCGGGAGCAGTACTTC.

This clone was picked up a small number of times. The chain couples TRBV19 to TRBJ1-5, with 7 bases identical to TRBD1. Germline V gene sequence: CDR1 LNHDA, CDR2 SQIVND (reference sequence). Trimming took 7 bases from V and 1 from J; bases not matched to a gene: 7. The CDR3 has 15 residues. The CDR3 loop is CASTRDSRSNQPQHF. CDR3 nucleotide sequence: TGTGCCAGTACTCGGGACAGTAGGAGCAATCAGCCCCAGCATTTT.

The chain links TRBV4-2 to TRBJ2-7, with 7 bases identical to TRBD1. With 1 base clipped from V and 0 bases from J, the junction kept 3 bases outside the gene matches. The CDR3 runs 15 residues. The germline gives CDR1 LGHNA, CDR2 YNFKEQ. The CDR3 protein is CASSQGQGHSYEQYF. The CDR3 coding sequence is TGTGCCAGCAGCCAAGGACAGGGCCACTCCTACGAGCAGTACTTC.

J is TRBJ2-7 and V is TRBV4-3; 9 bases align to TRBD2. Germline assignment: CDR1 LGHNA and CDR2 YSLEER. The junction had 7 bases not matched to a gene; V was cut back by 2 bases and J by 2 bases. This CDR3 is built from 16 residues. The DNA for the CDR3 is TGCGCCAGCAGCCAAAGCCTAGCGGGAAATCCCTACGAGCAGTACTTC. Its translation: CASSQSLAGNPYEQYF.

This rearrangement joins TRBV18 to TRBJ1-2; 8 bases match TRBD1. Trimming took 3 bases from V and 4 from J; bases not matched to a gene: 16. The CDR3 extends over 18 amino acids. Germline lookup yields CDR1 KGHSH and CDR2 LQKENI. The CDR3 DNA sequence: TGTGCCAGCTCACCTCCGGGACAGGAGCTCTATCGGGGCTATGGCTACACCTTC. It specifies CASSPPGQELYRGYGYTF.

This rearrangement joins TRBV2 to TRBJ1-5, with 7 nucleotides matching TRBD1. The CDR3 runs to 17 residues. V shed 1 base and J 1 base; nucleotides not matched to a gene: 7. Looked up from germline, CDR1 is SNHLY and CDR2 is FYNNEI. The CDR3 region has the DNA TGTGCCAGCAGTGAAGGGGAAGGGGGCAGGAGCAATCAGCCCCAGCATTTT. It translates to CASSEGEGGRSNQPQHF. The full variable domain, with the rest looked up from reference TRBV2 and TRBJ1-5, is EPEVTQTPSHQVTQMGQEVILRCVPISNHLYFYWYRQILGQKVEFLVSFYNNEISEKSEIFDDQFSVERPDGSNFTLKIRSTKLEDSAMYFCASSEGEGGRSNQPQHFGDGTRLSIL.

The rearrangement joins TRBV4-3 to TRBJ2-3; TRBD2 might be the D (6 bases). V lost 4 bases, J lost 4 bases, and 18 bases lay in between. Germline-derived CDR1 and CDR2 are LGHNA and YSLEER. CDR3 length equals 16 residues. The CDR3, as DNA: TGCGCCAGCAGCCCTCTCGAGGGAGGTGTGCCAGATACGCAGTATTTT. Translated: CASSPLEGGVPDTQYF.

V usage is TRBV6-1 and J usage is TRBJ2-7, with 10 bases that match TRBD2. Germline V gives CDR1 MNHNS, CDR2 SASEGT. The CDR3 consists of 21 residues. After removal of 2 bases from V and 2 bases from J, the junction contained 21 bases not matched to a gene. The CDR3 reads CASSESLGETLVAGGTYEQYF. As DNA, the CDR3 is TGTGCCAGCAGTGAAAGCTTGGGGGAGACACTAGTAGCGGGAGGAACCTACGAGCAGTACTTC.

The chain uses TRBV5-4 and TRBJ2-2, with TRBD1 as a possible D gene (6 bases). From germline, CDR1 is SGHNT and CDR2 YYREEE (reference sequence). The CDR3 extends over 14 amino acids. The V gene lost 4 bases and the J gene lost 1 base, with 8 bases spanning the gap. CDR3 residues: CASSETGNTGELFF. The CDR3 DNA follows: TGTGCCAGCAGCGAGACAGGGAACACCGGGGAGCTGTTTTTT.

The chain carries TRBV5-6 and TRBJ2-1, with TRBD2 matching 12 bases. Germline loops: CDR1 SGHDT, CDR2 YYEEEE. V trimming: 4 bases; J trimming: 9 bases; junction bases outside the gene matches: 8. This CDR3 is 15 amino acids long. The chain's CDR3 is CASSPSGRAGSEQFF. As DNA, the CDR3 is TGTGCCAGCAGCCCTAGCGGGAGGGCCGGGAGTGAGCAGTTCTTC.

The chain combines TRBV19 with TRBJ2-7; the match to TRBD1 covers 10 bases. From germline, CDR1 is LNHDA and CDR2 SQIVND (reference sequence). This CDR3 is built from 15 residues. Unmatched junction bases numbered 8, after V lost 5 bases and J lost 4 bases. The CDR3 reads CASSVGQGGTYEQYF. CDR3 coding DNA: TGTGCCAGTAGTGTCGGACAGGGGGGAACGTACGAGCAGTACTTC. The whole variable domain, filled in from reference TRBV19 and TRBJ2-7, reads DGGITQSPKYLFRKEGQNVTLSCEQNLNHDAMYWYRQDPGQGLRLIYYSQIVNDFQKGDIAEGYSVSREKKESFPLTVTSAQKNPTAFYLCASSVGQGGTYEQYFGPGTRLTVT.

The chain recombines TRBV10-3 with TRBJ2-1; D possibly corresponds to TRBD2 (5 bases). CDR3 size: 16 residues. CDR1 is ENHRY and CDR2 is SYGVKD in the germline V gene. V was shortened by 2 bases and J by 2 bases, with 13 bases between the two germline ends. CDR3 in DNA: TGTGCCATCAGTGAGGGGCGGGCACTTACCTACAATGAGCAGTTCTTC. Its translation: CAISEGRALTYNEQFF.

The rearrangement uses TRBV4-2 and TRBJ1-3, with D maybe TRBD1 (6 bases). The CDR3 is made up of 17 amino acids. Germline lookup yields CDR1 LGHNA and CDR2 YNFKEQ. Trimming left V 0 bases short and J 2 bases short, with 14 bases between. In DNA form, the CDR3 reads TGTGCCAGCAGCCAAGATAGGGGCAGGGGAACTGGAAACACCATATATTTT. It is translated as CASSQDRGRGTGNTIYF.

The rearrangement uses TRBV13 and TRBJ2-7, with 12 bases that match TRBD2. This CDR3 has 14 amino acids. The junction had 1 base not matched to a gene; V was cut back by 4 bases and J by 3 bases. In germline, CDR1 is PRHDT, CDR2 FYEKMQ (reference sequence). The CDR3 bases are TGTGCCAGCAGCTCGACTAGCGGGAGCTACGAGCAGTACTTC. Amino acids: CASSSTSGSYEQYF.

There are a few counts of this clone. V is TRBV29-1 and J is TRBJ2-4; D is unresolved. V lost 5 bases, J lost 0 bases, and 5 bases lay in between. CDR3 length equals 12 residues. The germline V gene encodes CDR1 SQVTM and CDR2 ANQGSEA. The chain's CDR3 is CSVRVAKNIQYF. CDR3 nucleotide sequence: TGCAGCGTTCGGGTAGCCAAAAACATTCAGTACTTC.

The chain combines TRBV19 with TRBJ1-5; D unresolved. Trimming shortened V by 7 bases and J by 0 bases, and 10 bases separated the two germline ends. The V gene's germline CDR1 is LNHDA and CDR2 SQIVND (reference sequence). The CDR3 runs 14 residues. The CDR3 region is CASTRRDSNQPQHF. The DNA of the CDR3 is TGTGCCAGTACAAGGAGGGATAGCAATCAGCCCCAGCATTTT. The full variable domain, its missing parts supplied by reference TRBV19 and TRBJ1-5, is DGGITQSPKYLFRKEGQNVTLSCEQNLNHDAMYWYRQDPGQGLRLIYYSQIVNDFQKGDIAEGYSVSREKKESFPLTVTSAQKNPTAFYLCASTRRDSNQPQHFGDGTRLSIL.

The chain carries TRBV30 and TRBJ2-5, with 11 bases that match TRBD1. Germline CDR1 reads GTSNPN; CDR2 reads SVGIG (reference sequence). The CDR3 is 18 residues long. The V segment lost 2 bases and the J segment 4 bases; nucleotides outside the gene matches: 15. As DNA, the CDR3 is TGTGCCTGGAGTCGTCCGCCGGGACAGGGGGTTTTTGGAGAGACCCAGTACTTC. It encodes CAWSRPPGQGVFGETQYF.

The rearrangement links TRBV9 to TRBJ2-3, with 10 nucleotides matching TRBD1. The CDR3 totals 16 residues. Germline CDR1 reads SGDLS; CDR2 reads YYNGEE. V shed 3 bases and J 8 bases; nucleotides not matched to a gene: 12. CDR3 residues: CASSAGTGAASPTQYF. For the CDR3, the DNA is TGTGCCAGCAGCGCCGGGACAGGGGCGGCCTCACCTACGCAGTATTTT.

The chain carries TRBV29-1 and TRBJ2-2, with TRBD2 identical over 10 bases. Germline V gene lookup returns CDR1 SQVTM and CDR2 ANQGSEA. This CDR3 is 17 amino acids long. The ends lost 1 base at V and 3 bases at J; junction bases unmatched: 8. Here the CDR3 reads CSVEGPALAGDTGELFF. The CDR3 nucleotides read TGCAGCGTTGAAGGTCCCGCGCTAGCGGGAGACACCGGGGAGCTGTTTTTT.

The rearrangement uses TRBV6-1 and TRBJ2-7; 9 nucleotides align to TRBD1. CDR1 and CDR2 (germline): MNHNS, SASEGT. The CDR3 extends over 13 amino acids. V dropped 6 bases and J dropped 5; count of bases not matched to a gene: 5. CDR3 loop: CASSRDRVDEQYF. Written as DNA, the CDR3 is TGTGCCAGCAGCCGGGACAGGGTTGACGAGCAGTACTTC.

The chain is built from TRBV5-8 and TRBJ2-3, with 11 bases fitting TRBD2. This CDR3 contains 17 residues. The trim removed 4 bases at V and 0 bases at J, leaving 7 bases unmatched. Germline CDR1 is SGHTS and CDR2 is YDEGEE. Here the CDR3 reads CASSGTSGNNSTDTQYF. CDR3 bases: TGTGCCAGCAGCGGGACTAGCGGAAACAATAGCACAGATACGCAGTATTTT.

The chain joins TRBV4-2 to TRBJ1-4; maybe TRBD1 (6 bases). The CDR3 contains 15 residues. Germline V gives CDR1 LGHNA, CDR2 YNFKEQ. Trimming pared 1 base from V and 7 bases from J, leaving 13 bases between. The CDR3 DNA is TGTGCCAGCAGCCAAGGTGGGGGGGCGCGTGAAAAACTGTTTTTT. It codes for CASSQGGGAREKLFF.

In DNA, the CDR3 is TGCGCCAGCAGCCAAGAGTCCAGGGGGTTGGATGAAGCTTTCTTT. This encodes CASSQESRGLDEAFF. The genes are TRBV4-3 and TRBJ1-1, with TRBD1 identical over 7 bases. The germline gives CDR1 LGHNA, CDR2 YSLEER. The CDR3 contains 15 residues. V trimming: 0 bases; J trimming: 7 bases; junction bases outside the gene matches: 8.

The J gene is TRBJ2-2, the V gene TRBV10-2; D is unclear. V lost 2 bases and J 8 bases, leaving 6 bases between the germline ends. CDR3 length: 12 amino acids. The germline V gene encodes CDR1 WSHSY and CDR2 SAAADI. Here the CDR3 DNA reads TGCGCCAGCAGTGAGCCGCAGGGGGAGCTGTTTTTT. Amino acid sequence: CASSEPQGELFF.

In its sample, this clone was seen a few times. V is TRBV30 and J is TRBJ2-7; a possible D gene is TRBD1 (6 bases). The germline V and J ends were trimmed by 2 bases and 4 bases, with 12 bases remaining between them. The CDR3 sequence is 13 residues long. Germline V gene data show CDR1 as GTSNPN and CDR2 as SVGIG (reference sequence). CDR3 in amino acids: CAWSLWGPYEQYF. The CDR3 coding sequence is TGTGCCTGGAGTCTCTGGGGGCCGTACGAGCAGTACTTC.